The TCR beta chain described here comes from a study of T-cell reconstitution after alpha-beta-depleted transplantation in children. Germline CDR1 is SQVTM and CDR2 is ANQGSEA. V lost 2 bases and J 2 bases, leaving 8 bases between the germline ends. The CDR3 is 13 residues long. Unique molecular identifiers were used to barcode this TCRbeta library. TCRdb reprocessed the PCR reads via MiXCR and lists one record per CDR3 protein. The table records about 70,000 distinct CDR3 sequences, around 9.9% of them present only once. This clonotype was seen repeatedly, ten times or more. V gene TRBV29-1 combines with J gene TRBJ2-3; D is undetermined. The source was PBMCs, collected before TCRalphabeta/CD19-depleted stem cell transplant. The sequence derives from a boy under 18 with acute myeloid leukemia, due to receive a stem cell transplant. The CDR3 DNA reads TGCAGCGTTGAAAAGGCTACCACAGATACGCAGTATTTT. It translates to CSVEKATTDTQYF.